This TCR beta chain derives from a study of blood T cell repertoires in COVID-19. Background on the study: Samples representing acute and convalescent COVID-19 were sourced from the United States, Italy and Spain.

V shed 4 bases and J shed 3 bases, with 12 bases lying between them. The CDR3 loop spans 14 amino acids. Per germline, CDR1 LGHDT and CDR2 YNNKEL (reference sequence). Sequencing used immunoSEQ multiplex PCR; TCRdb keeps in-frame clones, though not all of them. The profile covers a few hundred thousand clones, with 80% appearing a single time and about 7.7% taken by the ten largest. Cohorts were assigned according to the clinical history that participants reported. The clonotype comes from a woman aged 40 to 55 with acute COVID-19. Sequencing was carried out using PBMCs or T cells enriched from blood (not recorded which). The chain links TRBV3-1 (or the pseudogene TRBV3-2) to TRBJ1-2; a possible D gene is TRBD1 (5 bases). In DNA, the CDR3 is TGTGCCAGCAGCCGGGGCCCGGGGGACTATGGCTACACCTTC. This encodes CASSRGPGDYGYTF.